The following is a TCR beta chain sequence with its context. The data were produced by immunoSEQ multiplex PCR, yet TCRdb's version contains in-frame clones alone and is incomplete. The sample has just over 45,000 clones; approximately 89% are singletons. CDR3 length: 15 amino acids. With V trimmed by 1 base and J by 2 bases, 5 bases remained unmatched. Germline CDR1 and CDR2: SGHDT and YYEEEE. As for time point: late/post reinfection, 12 to 24 weeks after detection. TCR sequencing was done directly ex vivo on sorted cells, without expansion in vitro. Donors were people who inject drugs in the Montreal HEPCO cohort. The sample comes from a study of memory CD8 T cells in hepatitis C reinfection.

This receptor was obtained from a young man with hepatitis C virus infection. Sequenced: naive CD8+ T cells sorted from blood. The genes are TRBV5-6 and TRBJ2-5, with 7 bases that match TRBD2. The CDR3: CASSLWGGVQETQYF. The CDR3, as DNA: TGTGCCAGCAGCTTGTGGGGGGGGGTACAAGAGACCCAGTACTTC.